This T cell receptor beta chain came from a study of cytomegalovirus exposure and HLA in healthy donors (dated by TCRdb to 2017 to 2019). For the study in its entirety: In an earlier analysis of some 550 of the donors, approximately 260 Gb of sequence data and 90 million to 130 million unique TCR beta sequences from about 190 million T cells were reported. To decide whether each TCR beta V gene segment behaved as functional or pseudogenic, an earlier analysis of some 540 of the donors relied on high-throughput TCR beta sequencing. The study used immunosequencing to profile the T cell repertoires of more than 650 subjects and linked those repertoires to cytomegalovirus serostatus. Roughly 300 gigabases of sequencing data and 78 million or so unique TCR sequences were included in an early release covering roughly 700 HLA-typed donors. Across 398 genotyped donors of the cohort, an average of roughly 250,000 unique TCR beta nucleotide sequences per donor were sequenced, and roughly 17% of those sequences were non-productive. To predict cytomegalovirus infection status, the study brought together high-throughput TCR immunosequencing, statistical association of individual TCRs with disease status, and machine learning. A separate validation cohort of approximately 130 different subjects was used in addition to the 666-subject first cohort. Rather than using new phenotypic data, the later analysis identified candidate immune exposures from TCR beta sequences and from how often those sequences occurred across donors. Four to six DR-DQ haplotypes were handled as single units for association and clustering, since linkage in the cohort was strong. The genetic ancestry cluster associated with self-reported Caucasian donors included 81% of the roughly 360 genotyped donors. A later analysis re-analyzed previously published TCR beta repertoires from 666 donors and added high-resolution HLA genotyping to study TCR occurrence patterns. Donor age, sex, ethnicity and CMV serostatus were compiled together with the repertoire data. The study was designed to test whether signatures of past pathogen exposure could be identified by cataloging public T cell receptors. In a later genetic analysis, genome-wide SNP genotypes for 398 of the 666 donors were used, and that subset was treated as a discovery cohort. HLA typing covered class I and class II loci at four-digit resolution. Every repertoire in the discovery cohort had been generated on one and the same sequencing platform. The number of typed donors differed by locus: roughly 629-640 for A, B, C, DRB1 and DQB1; approximately 540 for DQA1; 600 to 610 for DPA1; and some 450 for DPB1. Study-wide findings and limitations: A further reported finding was that TCR beta sequences accurately predicted the HLA-A and HLA-B alleles for most subjects in the first cohort. In a later genetic analysis, a missense DCLRE1C variant was associated with V-gene and J-gene trimming of TCR beta chains, and the association was replicated in an independent cohort. A later analysis associated roughly 17,000 TCR beta sequences with specific HLA alleles at a false discovery rate of 0.05. In this cohort, only TCR beta chains were sequenced, and detectable features were limited by the absence of alpha or paired-chain data. Some IMGT-functional V segments, including TRBV6-2 and TRBV6-3, could not be distinguished by the 87-base-pair reads and were therefore excluded. The study gave a list of 150 to 200 TCR beta chains associated with cytomegalovirus. Three of the identified cytomegalovirus-associated TCR beta chains were confirmed in vitro to be specific for cytomegalovirus antigens. An earlier analysis of some 590 of the donors showed that most TCR beta V segments appeared in productive rearrangements either about 87% or about 30% of the time, which broadly matched IMGT annotations. Several of the top co-occurrence clusters appeared to be linked to parvovirus B19, influenza, CMV and Epstein-Barr virus, according to a later analysis. In a later genetic analysis, fewer N-insertions in productive TCRs were reported among donors in an Asian-associated ancestry cluster than the approximately 670-donor mean. About 17 rarely observed V segments, including chromosome 9 orphons, were excluded from the earlier analysis of about 610 of the donors because counts were too low. Linkage disequilibrium might explain the correlated functional status among segregating V segments, but an unknown experimental factor could not be ruled out. A cluster of highly shared sequence variants was judged likely to be a technical artifact of the sequencing pipeline. When HLA alleles, especially DR and DQ, strongly co-occurred, attributing TCR associations to individual alleles was difficult. Because some donors lacked HLA typing at each locus, the association tests relied only on the typed subset. Presence/absence analyses assumed roughly uniform sequencing depth across donors, an assumption that may not hold. A later analysis found that most CMV-associated TCR beta chains appeared HLA-restricted, with HLA associations seemingly driven largely by CMV exposure. The classifier was reported to diagnose cytomegalovirus status with high specificity and sensitivity in both the original cohort and the validation cohort. The authors suggested that the approach could potentially be extended to other disease states and immunological phenotypes. A later analysis found that TCR association rates varied across HLA loci, with DRB1 alleles showing the most associated TCRs and HLA-C alleles the fewest. A later analysis found that HLA-associated TCR beta chains were more clonally expanded and had lower generation probabilities than equally common non-associated chains. Most TCR sequences were observed very rarely across donors, whereas some public TCRs were present in many individuals. The only immune exposure information available for the cohort was CMV serostatus.

The cohort was made up of under 800 healthy bone marrow donors. At the time of sampling, all cohort members were nominally healthy, though unrecorded immune exposures were likely present. The donor was CMV seronegative and belonged to the group of over 350 seronegative cohort members. Each donor provided a peripheral blood sample, and peripheral blood mononuclear cells were used for TCR beta sequencing. Genomic DNA was extracted from the blood cell samples with the Qiagen DNeasy Blood Extraction Kit. Regarding this clone: Its antigen specificity is not known. There are no base qualities to consult, and no much larger clone falls within one base.

Library construction relied on the immunoSEQ multiplex PCR assay. For the multiplex PCR, a mixture combining 60 forward primers for TCR Vbeta segments and 13 reverse primers for TCR Jbeta segments was used. A multiplex PCR assay on genomic DNA amplified the CDR3 region of rearranged TCR beta genes. Amplified TCR beta libraries were sequenced as 87-base-pair reads on the Illumina HiSeq System. In the paper's pipeline: A later analysis counted about 80 million unique TCR beta chains across the 666 repertoires, and around 9.9 million of these chains were shared by at least two donors. Raw reads were error-corrected and collapsed into unique sequences with a nearest-neighbor algorithm that merged closely related sequences to remove PCR and sequencing errors. To assign V, D and J gene segments, CDR3 sequences were aligned to IMGT reference sequences. For a sequence to be retained, a match of at least six nucleotides to both a V gene segment and a J gene segment was required. Rearrangements were classified as productive when the CDR3 lacked stop codons and remained in frame with V and J, and all other rearrangements were classified as non-productive. Following IMGT convention, CDR3 was defined as the stretch from the second conserved V-encoded cysteine to the conserved J-encoded phenylalanine. Sequences without an unambiguous match to a single V gene segment were excluded from the earlier analysis of several hundred of the donors. An earlier analysis of several hundred of the donors called V segments functional above 56.7% productive rearrangements and segregating when the between-donor standard deviation exceeded 5%. A statistical classification framework was built to diagnose cytomegalovirus status from the catalog of TCR beta chain sequences. In a later analysis, V and J genes were assigned by comparing TCR nucleotide sequences against IMGT/GENE-DB human TR gene sequences. In a later analysis, CDR3 sequences and most-parsimonious VDJ recombination scenarios were assigned using the TCRdist pipeline. In a later analysis, each TCR beta chain was defined by its CDR3 amino acid sequence together with its V-gene family, and reads lacking a unique V-gene family were excluded. A later analysis removed 550 to 650 highly shared, low-generation-probability nucleotide sequences to deal with suspected cross-contamination and a sequencing artifact. In a later analysis, a clonal expansion index was calculated for each public chain from normalized within-repertoire ranks of inferred template counts. In a later analysis, generation probabilities were computed using a VDJ recombination model fitted to out-of-frame rearrangements, and the results were checked against IGoR. In a later analysis, TCR-TCR, TCR-HLA and TCR-CMV co-occurrence was scored with hypergeometric tests, and a repertoire-size bias correction was applied to TCR pairs. To estimate false discovery rates, a later analysis permuted the HLA or CMV assignments 20 times. In a later analysis, co-occurring TCRs were grouped using DBSCAN, and TCRdist sequence similarity was added for clustering within HLA-allele-positive subsets. For co-occurrence clustering, repertoires with fewer than 30,000 or more than 120,000 public chains were excluded, along with five repertoires with anomalous nucleotide sharing. Here the immuneACCESS table is served through TCRdb, limited to in-frame sequences with V and J called. Missing clones are a known gap in these copies; in checked studies unresolved V genes cover under half, and the rest lacks a known reason. For V, J and clone size, that table is used; D and trimming come from the DNA. The sample table lists over 100,000 clones, over 65% of them with a count of one. The ten largest clones represent 0.85% to 0.9% of the sample.

The CDR3 spans 12 residues, from the cysteine through the phenylalanine. Here the CDR3 DNA is all that survives: 36 bases in frame from base 1. Trimming costs V 1 base and J 6 bases, and their ends lie 3 bases apart. The germline V gene (reference sequence) yields LNHDA for CDR1 and SQIVND for CDR2. The receptor was derived from a woman younger than 45 in good health and CMV-seronegative. Source material: PBMCs. Recombination linked TRBV19 to TRBJ2-2; confidence is insufficient to name the D gene. The base sequence is TGTGCCAGTAGTATAGCCGCCGGGGAGCTGTTTTTT. Its protein product is CASSIAAGELFF. The CDR3, completed at both ends by the reference TRBV19 and TRBJ2-2 genes, gives the full variable domain DGGITQSPKYLFRKEGQNVTLSCEQNLNHDAMYWYRQDPGQGLRLIYYSQIVNDFQKGDIAEGYSVSREKKESFPLTVTSAQKNPTAFYLCASSIAAGELFFGEGSRLTVL.